This T cell receptor beta chain was sequenced in a study of blood T cell repertoires in COVID-19. The CDR3 contains 15 residues. Sequencing used immunoSEQ multiplex PCR; TCRdb keeps in-frame clones, though not all of them. The sample consists of 300,000 to 350,000 clones, 75% to 90% of them appearing once. This clone has a single count. V gene TRBV21-1 combines with J gene TRBJ1-4; TRBD1 is the table's D call, not checked against the DNA. TRBV21-1 is recorded as a pseudogene. This TCR derives from a man between 18 and 29 years old with active or convalescent COVID-19. Sequenced: peripheral blood. CDR3 sequence reads: CASSNYRGPREKLFF. For the CDR3, the DNA is TGTGCCAGCAGCAACTACAGGGGTCCAAGGGAAAAACTGTTTTTT.